This T cell receptor beta chain stems from a study of graft-versus-host responses after intestinal transplantation. Overall study: Tacrolimus plus steroids were given to all recipients for approximately 3 years, preceded by anti-thymocyte globulin induction.

A note on this clone: Its antigen is currently unknown.

Study findings and constraints: Peak levels of circulating GvH clones tracked with early post-transplant HvG declines.

From the graft tissue, intraepithelial and lamina propria lymphocytes were released through processing. Only in-frame clones appear in the TCRdb table, and some are missing; sequencing was by immunoSEQ multiplex PCR. The data contain approximately 17,000 clones, around 82% of them seen just once; the ten biggest clones take up roughly 5%. This receptor was obtained from a human patient who received an intestinal transplant, so some T cells may come from the graft donor. Sequencing used ileum tissue, obtained 17 days after transplant.

CDR3 nucleotides: TGTGCCAGCAGTGCGGGACAGGGATGGACCTACGAGCAGTACTTC. Its translation: CASSAGQGWTYEQYF. This sequence joins TRBV2 and TRBJ2-7; 9 bases are a match to TRBD1. Germline assignment: CDR1 SNHLY and CDR2 FYNNEI. This CDR3 contains 15 residues. V was clipped by 4 bases and J by 2 bases; unmatched bases: 6.